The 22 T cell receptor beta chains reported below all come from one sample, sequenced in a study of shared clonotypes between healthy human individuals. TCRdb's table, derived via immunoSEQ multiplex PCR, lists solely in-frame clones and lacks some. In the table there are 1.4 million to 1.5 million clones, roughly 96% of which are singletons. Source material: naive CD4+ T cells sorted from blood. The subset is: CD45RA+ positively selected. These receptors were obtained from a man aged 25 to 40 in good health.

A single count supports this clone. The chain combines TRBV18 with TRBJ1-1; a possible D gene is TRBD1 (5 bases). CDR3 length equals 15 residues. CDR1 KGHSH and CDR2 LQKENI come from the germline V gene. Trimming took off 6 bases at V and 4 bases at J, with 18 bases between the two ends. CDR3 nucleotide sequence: TGTGCCAGCTCCAAAGACCAGGGAGCCGCCACTGAAGCTTTCTTT. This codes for CASSKDQGAATEAFF.

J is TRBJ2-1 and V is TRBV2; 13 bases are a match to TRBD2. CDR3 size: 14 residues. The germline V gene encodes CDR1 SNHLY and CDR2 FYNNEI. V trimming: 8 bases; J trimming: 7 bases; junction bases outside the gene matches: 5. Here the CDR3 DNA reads TGTGCCAGCGGGACGACTAGCGGGAGGAATGAGCAGTTCTTC. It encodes CASGTTSGRNEQFF.

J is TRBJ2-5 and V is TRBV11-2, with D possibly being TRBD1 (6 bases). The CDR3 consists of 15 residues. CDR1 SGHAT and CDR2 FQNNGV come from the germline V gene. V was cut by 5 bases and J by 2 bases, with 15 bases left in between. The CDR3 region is CASSHGGHSQETQYF. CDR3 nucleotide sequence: TGTGCCAGCAGCCATGGGGGACATTCACAAGAGACCCAGTACTTC. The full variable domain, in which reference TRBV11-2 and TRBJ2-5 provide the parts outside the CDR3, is EAGVAQSPRYKIIEKRQSVAFWCNPISGHATLYWYQQILGQGPKLLIQFQNNGVVDDSQLPKDRFSAERLKGVDSTLKIQPAKLEDSAVYLCASSHGGHSQETQYFGPGTRLLVL.

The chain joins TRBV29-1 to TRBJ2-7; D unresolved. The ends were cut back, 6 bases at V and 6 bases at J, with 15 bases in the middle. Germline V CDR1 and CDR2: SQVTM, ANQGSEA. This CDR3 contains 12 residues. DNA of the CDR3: TGCAGCGTGGGGTCCCGGGTTTCCGAGCAGTACTTC. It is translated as CSVGSRVSEQYF.

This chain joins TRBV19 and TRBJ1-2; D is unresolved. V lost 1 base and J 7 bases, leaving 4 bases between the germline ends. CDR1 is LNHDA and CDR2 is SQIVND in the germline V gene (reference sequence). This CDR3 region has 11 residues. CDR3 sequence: CASSIGAGYTF. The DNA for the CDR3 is TGTGCCAGTAGTATAGGGGCTGGCTACACCTTC. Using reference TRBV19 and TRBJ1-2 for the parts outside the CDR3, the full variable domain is DGGITQSPKYLFRKEGQNVTLSCEQNLNHDAMYWYRQDPGQGLRLIYYSQIVNDFQKGDIAEGYSVSREKKESFPLTVTSAQKNPTAFYLCASSIGAGYTFGSGTRLTVV.

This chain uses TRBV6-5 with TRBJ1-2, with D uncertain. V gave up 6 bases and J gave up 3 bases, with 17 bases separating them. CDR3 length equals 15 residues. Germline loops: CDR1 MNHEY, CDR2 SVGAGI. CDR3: CASSPLGRKDYGYTF. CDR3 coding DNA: TGTGCCAGCAGCCCCCTAGGACGGAAGGACTATGGCTACACCTTC.

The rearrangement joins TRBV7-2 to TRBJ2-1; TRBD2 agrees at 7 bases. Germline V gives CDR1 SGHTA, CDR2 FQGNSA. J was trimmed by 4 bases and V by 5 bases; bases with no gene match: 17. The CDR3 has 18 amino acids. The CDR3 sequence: CASSRGGGGATGYNEQFF. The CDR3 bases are TGTGCCAGCAGCCGCGGCGGGGGTGGCGCTACTGGGTACAATGAGCAGTTCTTC.

The CDR3 sequence: CASGLVDPPSSYNEQFF. In nucleotides, the CDR3 is TGTGCTAGTGGTTTGGTTGACCCACCCTCCTCCTACAATGAGCAGTTCTTC. J is TRBJ2-1 and V is TRBV12-5, with no clear D. Between the trimmed V and J ends, which lost 0 bases and 0 bases, there was a span of 12 bases. The CDR3 length is 17 residues. Germline V gives CDR1 LGHNT, CDR2 FRNRAP.

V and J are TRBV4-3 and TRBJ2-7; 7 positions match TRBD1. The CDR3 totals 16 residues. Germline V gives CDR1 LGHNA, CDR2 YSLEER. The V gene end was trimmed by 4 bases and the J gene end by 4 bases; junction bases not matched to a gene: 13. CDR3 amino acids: CASSPTPDRVSYEQYF. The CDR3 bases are TGCGCCAGCAGCCCGACGCCCGACAGGGTGTCGTACGAGCAGTACTTC.

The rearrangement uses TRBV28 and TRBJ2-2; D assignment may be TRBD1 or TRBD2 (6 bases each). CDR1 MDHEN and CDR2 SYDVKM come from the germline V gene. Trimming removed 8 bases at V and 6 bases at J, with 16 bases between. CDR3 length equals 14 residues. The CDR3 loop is CASSKRGVSGELFF. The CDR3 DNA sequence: TGTGCCAGCTCAAAGAGGGGGGTTTCCGGGGAGCTGTTTTTT.

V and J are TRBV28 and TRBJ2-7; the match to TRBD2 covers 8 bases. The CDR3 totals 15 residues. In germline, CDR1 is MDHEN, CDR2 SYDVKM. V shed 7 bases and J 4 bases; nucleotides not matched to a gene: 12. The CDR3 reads CASNSPGGGRYEQYF. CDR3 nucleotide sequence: TGTGCCAGCAATTCCCCCGGCGGGGGGAGGTACGAGCAGTACTTC. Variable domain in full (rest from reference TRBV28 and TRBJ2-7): DVKVTQSSRYLVKRTGEKVFLECVQDMDHENMFWYRQDPGLGLRLIYFSYDVKMKEKGDIPEGYSVSREKKERFSLILESASTNQTSMYLCASNSPGGGRYEQYFGPGTRLTVT.

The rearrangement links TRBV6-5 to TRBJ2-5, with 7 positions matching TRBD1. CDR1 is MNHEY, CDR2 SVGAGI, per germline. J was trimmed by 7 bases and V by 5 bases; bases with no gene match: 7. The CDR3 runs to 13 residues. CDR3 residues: CASSDRARGTQYF. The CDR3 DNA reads TGTGCCAGCAGTGACAGGGCCCGGGGGACCCAGTACTTC.

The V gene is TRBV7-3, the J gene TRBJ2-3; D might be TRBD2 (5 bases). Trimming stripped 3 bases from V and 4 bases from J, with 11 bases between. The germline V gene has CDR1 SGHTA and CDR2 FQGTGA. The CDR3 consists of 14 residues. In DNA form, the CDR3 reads TGTGCCAGCAGCTTGTTTCTGGGAGCAGATACGCAGTATTTT. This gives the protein CASSLFLGADTQYF.

CDR3 loop: CASSLGQDSRYEQYF. DNA for the CDR3: TGTGCCAGCTCACTCGGACAGGACTCCCGTTACGAGCAGTACTTC. The chain joins TRBV18 to TRBJ2-7, with TRBD1 matching over 7 bases. The CDR3 loop spans 15 amino acids. Losses at the gene ends were 4 bases for V and 4 bases for J; bases not matched to a gene: 10. Germline-derived CDR1 and CDR2 are KGHSH and LQKENI.

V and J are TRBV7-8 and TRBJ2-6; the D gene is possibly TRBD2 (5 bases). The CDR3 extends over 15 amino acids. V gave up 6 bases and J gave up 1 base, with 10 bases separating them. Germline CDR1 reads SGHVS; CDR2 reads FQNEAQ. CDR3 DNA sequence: TGTGCCAGCAGTCTCCGGGGTTCTGGGGCCAACGTCCTGACTTTC. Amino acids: CASSLRGSGANVLTF.

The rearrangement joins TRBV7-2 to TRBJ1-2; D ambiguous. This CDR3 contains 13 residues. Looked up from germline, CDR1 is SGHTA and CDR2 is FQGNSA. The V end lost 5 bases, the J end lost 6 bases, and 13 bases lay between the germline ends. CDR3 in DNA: TGTGCCAGCAGCGCGTTAGGAGGCGATGGCTACACCTTC. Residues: CASSALGGDGYTF.

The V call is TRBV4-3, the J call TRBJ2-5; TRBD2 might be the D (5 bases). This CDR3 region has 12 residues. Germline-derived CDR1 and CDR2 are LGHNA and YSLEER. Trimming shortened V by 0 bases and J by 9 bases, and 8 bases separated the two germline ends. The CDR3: CASSQDRGSQYF. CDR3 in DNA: TGCGCCAGCAGCCAAGATCGGGGATCCCAGTACTTC.

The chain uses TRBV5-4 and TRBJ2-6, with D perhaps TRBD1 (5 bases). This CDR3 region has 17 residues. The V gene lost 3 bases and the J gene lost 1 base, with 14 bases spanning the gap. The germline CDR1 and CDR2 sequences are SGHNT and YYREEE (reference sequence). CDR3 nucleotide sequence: TGTGCCAGCAGCTCAGGACACCAGAATTCTGGGGCCAACGTCCTGACTTTC. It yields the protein CASSSGHQNSGANVLTF.

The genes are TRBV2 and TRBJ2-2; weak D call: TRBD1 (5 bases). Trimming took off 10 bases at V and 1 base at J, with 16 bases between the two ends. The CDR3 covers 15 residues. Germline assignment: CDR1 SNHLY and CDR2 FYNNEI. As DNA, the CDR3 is TGTGCCATCCAAAATGGGGCAGGGAACACCGGGGAGCTGTTTTTT. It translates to CAIQNGAGNTGELFF.

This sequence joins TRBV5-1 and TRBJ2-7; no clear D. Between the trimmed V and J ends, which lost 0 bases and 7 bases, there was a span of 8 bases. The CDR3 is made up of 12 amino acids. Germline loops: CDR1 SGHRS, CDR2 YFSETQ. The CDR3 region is CASSLVLGEQYF. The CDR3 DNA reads TGCGCCAGCAGCTTGGTTCTGGGGGAGCAGTACTTC.

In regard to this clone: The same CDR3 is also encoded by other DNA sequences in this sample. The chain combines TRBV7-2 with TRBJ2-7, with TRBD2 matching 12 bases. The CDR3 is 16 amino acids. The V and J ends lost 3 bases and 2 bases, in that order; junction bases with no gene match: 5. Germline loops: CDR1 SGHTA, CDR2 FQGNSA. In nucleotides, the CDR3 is TGTGCCAGCAGCTTGTATGGACTAGCGGGGACCTACGAGCAGTACTTC. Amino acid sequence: CASSLYGLAGTYEQYF.

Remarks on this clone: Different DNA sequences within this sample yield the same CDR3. The CDR3, as DNA: TGTGCCAGCCGAAGAGCAACTAATGAAAAACTGTTTTTT. It encodes CASRRATNEKLFF. The chain is built from TRBV28 and TRBJ1-4; D ambiguous. Deletions cut 8 bases from V and 0 bases from J, with 7 bases between. Germline CDR1 and CDR2: MDHEN and SYDVKM. This CDR3 region has 13 residues.